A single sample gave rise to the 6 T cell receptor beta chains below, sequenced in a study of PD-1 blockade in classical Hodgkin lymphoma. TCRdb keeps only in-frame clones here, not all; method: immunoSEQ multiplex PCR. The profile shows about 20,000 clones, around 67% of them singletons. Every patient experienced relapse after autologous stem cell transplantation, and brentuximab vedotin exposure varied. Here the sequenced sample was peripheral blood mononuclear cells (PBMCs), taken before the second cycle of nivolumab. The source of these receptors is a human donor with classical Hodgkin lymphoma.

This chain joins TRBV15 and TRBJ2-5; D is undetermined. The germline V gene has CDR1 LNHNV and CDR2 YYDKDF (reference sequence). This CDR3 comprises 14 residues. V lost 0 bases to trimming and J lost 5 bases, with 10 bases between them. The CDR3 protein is CATSREASRETQYF. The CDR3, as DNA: TGTGCCACCAGCAGAGAAGCGAGTCGGGAGACCCAGTACTTC.

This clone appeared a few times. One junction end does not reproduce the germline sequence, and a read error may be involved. The CDR3 reads CASHRGNAEAFF. The CDR3 nucleotides are TGTGCCAGCCACAGGGGGAACGCTGAAGCTTTCTTT. The chain couples TRBV19 to TRBJ1-1, with TRBD1 identical over 8 bases. This CDR3 has 12 amino acids. Germline values: CDR1 LNHDA, CDR2 SQIVND (reference sequence).

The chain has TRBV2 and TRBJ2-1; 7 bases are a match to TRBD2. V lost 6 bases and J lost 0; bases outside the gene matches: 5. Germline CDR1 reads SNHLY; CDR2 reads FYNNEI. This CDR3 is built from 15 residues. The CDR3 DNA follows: TGTGCCAGCAGGGCCGGGACTATCTCCTACAATGAGCAGTTCTTC. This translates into CASRAGTISYNEQFF.

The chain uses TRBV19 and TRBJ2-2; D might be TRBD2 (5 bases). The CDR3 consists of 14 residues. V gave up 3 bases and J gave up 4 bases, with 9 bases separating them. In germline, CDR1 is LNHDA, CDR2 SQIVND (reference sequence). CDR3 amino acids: CASSITGITGELFF. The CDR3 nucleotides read TGTGCCAGTAGTATTACGGGGATCACCGGGGAGCTGTTTTTT.

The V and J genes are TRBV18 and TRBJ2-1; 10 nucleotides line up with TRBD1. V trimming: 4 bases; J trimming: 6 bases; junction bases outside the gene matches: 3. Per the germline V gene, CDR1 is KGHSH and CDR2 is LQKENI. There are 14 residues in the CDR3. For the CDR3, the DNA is TGTGCCAGCTCACGCCGGGACAGGGGCAATGAGCAGTTCTTC. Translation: CASSRRDRGNEQFF.

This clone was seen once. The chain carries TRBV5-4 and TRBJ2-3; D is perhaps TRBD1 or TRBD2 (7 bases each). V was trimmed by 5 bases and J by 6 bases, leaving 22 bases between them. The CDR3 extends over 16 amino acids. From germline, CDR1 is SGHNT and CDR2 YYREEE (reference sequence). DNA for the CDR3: TGTGCCAGCAGGGGCCAGGGGGGCCCCGGGGGGGATACGCAGTATTTT. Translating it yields CASRGQGGPGGDTQYF.